The clone carrying this T cell receptor (beta chain) was picked up one time. Its antigen is not known. This sample was taken from a study of a mutant IDH1 vaccine in newly diagnosed glioma. The assay was immunoSEQ multiplex PCR, and TCRdb's table has in-frame clones only and misses some. The top ten clones hold over 4% of a sample with about 65,000 clones, approximately 85% of them seen once. V lost 2 bases, J lost 4 bases, and 11 bases lay in between. This CDR3 comprises 15 residues. Germline V lookup: CDR1 PRHDT, CDR2 FYEKMQ (reference sequence). Time point given: week 23, last vaccination. The content of each vaccine dose was 300 ug of mutant IDH1 20-mer peptide, and topical imiquimod accompanied it. Each tumor in the donors was a new WHO grade 3 or 4 astrocytoma, IDH1-mutant and ATRX-lost.

This receptor was taken from a man between 25 and 39 years old with glioma. This chain connects TRBV13 to TRBJ1-4; TRBD1 is a possible D gene (5 bases). Sequencing was performed on PBMCs, taken from a glioma patient whose treatment included an IDH1 peptide vaccine. The CDR3 loop is CASSLKGSGNEKLFF. The CDR3 nucleotides are TGTGCCAGCAGCTTAAAGGGGAGCGGTAATGAAAAACTGTTTTTT.